The TCR beta chain described here comes from a study of untreated major depressive disorder. Study outcomes and limitations: Differences in TRBV25-01 and TRBV02-01 usage did not reach significance. CD4+ T cells from depressed patients used TRBV05-01 (Vbeta 5.1) more often than controls.

Assay: immunoSEQ multiplex PCR; the TCRdb copy retains only in-frame clones and omits some. The data contain approximately 20,000 clones, roughly 93% of them singletons. On this clone: Antigen unknown.

Enrichment usually gave approximately 95% pure CD4+ T cells. The ends were cut back, 5 bases at V and 0 bases at J, with 5 bases in the middle. Germline V gene sequence: CDR1 SGHTA, CDR2 FQGNSA. The CDR3 is made up of 12 amino acids. The sample taken for sequencing was CD4+ T cells from PBMCs. The chain employs TRBV7-2 and TRBJ2-7; D gene ambiguous. The TCR comes from a young man in good health. CDR3 residues: CASSPSSYEQYF. Written as DNA, the CDR3 is TGTGCCAGCAGCCCGAGCTCCTACGAGCAGTACTTC.